These 7 T cell receptor beta chains were sequenced from one sample in a study of CXCR3-negative and CXCR3-positive naive CD8 T cells. It was by 5' RACE with UMI labels that the TRB cDNA libraries were prepared. After re-calling the 5' RACE reads, TCRdb lists one entry per CDR3 protein, DNA absent. The sample's table shows under 9,000 distinct CDR3 sequences. The source material was naive CXCR3- CD8+ T cells from blood. Subset in this sample: CD45RO-CCR7+CD27+CD95- naive CD8+ T cells lacking CXCR3 (TNR3-). The receptors here all came from a human donor in good health. Some clones in this sample may be carry-over from other donors' samples.

This rearrangement joins TRBV5-4 to TRBJ2-1; the TCRdb D gene call, TRBD1, has no DNA to confirm it. Germline-derived CDR1 and CDR2 are SGHNT and YYREEE (reference sequence). This CDR3 region has 16 residues. CDR3 sequence reads: CASSPDRARPFNEQFF.

This clonotype is classed as medium-sized by frequency. V usage is TRBV5-1 and J usage is TRBJ1-1; checking the TCRdb D call of TRBD1 is not possible without DNA. Germline V gene data show CDR1 as SGHRS and CDR2 as YFSETQ. The CDR3 length is 14 residues. CDR3 amino acids: CASSSREWMGEAFF. The full variable domain, completed using reference TRBV5-1 and TRBJ1-1, is KAGVTQTPRYLIKTRGQQVTLSCSPISGHRSVSWYQQTPGQGLQFLFEYFSETQRNKGNFPGRFSGRQFSNSRSEMNVSTLELGDSALYLCASSSREWMGEAFFGQGTRLTVV.

V is TRBV5-1 and J is TRBJ2-1; there is no DNA to check the TCRdb D call of TRBD2. The CDR3 runs to 15 residues. The V gene's germline CDR1 is SGHRS and CDR2 YFSETQ. The CDR3 region is CASSLRTSSYNEQFF.

The chain is built from TRBV27 and TRBJ2-1; TCRdb's D call, TRBD2, is unchecked because there is no DNA. Germline V lookup: CDR1 MNHEY, CDR2 SMNVEV (reference sequence). The CDR3 covers 13 residues. The CDR3 loop reads CASTPSGYNEQFF.

The rearrangement uses TRBV7-3 and TRBJ2-5; TCRdb reports TRBD2, a call that lacks DNA to check it against. From germline, CDR1 is SGHTA and CDR2 FQGTGA. The CDR3 totals 15 residues. CDR3 residues: CASSLLAGSQETQYF.

Its frequency marks this clonotype as medium-sized. The chain has TRBV13 and TRBJ2-5; TCRdb reports TRBD1, a call that lacks DNA to check it against. The CDR3 is made up of 17 amino acids. Germline assignment: CDR1 PRHDT and CDR2 FYEKMQ (reference sequence). This CDR3 reads CASSGSGGQAYQETQYF.

This clonotype is classed as medium-sized (0.01 to 0.1%) by frequency. The chain couples TRBV20-1 to TRBJ2-3. CDR1 and CDR2 (germline): DFQATT, SNEGSKA (reference sequence). This CDR3 contains 14 residues. CDR3 amino acids: CSARDFLSTDTQYF.